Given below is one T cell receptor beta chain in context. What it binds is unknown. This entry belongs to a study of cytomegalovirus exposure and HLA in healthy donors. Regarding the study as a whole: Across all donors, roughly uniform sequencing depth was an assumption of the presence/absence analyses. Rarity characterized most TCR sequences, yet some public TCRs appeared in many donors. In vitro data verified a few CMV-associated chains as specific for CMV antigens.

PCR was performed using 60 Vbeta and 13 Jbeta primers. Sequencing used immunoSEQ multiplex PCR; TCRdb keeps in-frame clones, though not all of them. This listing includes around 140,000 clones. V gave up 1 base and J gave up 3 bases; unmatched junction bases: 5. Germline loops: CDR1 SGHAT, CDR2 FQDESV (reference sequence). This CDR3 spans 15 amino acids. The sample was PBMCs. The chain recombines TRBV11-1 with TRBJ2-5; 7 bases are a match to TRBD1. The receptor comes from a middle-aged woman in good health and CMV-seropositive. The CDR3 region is CASSLEGTDKETQYF. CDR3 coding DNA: TGTGCCAGCAGCTTAGAGGGGACAGACAAAGAGACCCAGTACTTC.